This TCR beta chain originates from a study of response to subunit inactivated influenza vaccine. This clonotype was found a few times. Trimming stripped 8 bases from V and 2 bases from J, with 9 bases between. The CDR3 contains 13 residues. CDR1 is SGHTA and CDR2 is FQGNSA in the germline V gene. Each CDR3 protein gets one entry after TCRdb re-called the RT-PCR reads with MiXCR. The table includes around 160,000 distinct CDR3 sequences, 11% detected once. The V gene is TRBV7-2, the J gene TRBJ1-4, with D unclear. The input for sequencing was non-naive T cells sorted from PBMCs, taken 35 to 45 days after vaccination. The clonotype originates from a man between 45 and 60 years old who received an inactivated influenza vaccine. The CDR3 reads CASGGSTNEKLFF. CDR3 sequence (DNA): TGTGCCAGCGGCGGTTCTACTAATGAAAAACTGTTTTTT.